This TCR beta chain was sequenced for a study of naive and memory T cell subsets. This clonotype was detected ten times or more. The antigen remains unidentified. The beta constant-region primer was an equimolar mix of two oligonucleotides covering TRBC1 and TRBC2. Four rounds of PCR amplified the ligated cDNA using nested alpha and beta constant-region primers plus SP2. Using its own MiXCR run on the UMI-ligation and nested PCR reads, TCRdb lists one record per CDR3 protein. The table lists over 130,000 distinct CDR3 sequences, approximately 20% of them singletons. V was pared by 1 base and J by 0 bases, with 5 bases between. CDR1 and CDR2 (germline): SGHRS, YFSETQ. This CDR3 has 13 amino acids. Sequential positive selection took CD4 T cells first, then CD8 T cells. Whole-study results and caveats: A few larger clonotypes appeared in naive repertoires, especially CD8, possibly memory cells re-expressing CD45RA. Clonotypes here are unpaired alpha or beta chain sequences. Gini index rose across naive, CM, EM and EMRA in CD4 and CD8.

The sample was naive CD8+ T cells from blood. The chain joins TRBV5-1 to TRBJ2-7, with no clear D. The sequence was obtained from a human donor in good health. This chain's CDR3 is CASSLSNSYEQYF. In DNA, the CDR3 is TGCGCCAGCAGCTTGTCCAACTCCTACGAGCAGTACTTC.